This T cell receptor beta chain is from a study of blood T cell repertoires in COVID-19. Study at large: Both acute and convalescent COVID-19 samples were obtained from the United States, Italy and Spain. The cDNA or gDNA used as material had been derived from T cells, B-cell-depleted T cells, or PBMCs.

Germline lookup yields CDR1 MNHNS and CDR2 SASEGT. The CDR3 totals 15 residues. V was cut by 0 bases and J by 5 bases, with 11 bases left in between. In this sample, this clone turned up a few times. Under the authors' procedure: Nucleated cell counts were estimated from reference gene primer amplification. Repertoires were generated with immunoSEQ multiplex PCR, while TCRdb's copy carries only in-frame clones and drops some. The DNA gave D and trimming, while V, J and clone size come from that table. The table lists about 180,000 clones, about 80% of them singletons. The specimen sequenced was peripheral blood. The TCR comes from a man between 65 and 79 years old with active or convalescent COVID-19. V and J are TRBV6-1 and TRBJ1-5; D gene uncertain. This CDR3 reads CASSEAVRGDQPQHF. As DNA, the CDR3 is TGTGCCAGCAGTGAAGCAGTCCGAGGAGATCAGCCCCAGCATTTT.